The rows below give T cell receptor beta chains drawn from one sample of a study of cytomegalovirus exposure and HLA in healthy donors. TCRdb's table, derived via immunoSEQ multiplex PCR, lists solely in-frame clones and lacks some. The sample includes over 100,000 clones, around four fifths of them seen just once. Material: PBMCs. The receptors derive from a woman in her thirties or forties in good health and CMV-seropositive. Each CDR3 is given with its conserved first and last residue. The D gene is left open where the match is weak. Clone size appears in some rows only: once, few, many, or a class for an expanded clone.

D,size,V,J,CDR3,DNA
TRBD1,-,TRBV7-2,TRBJ2-7,CASSSIMRGPGQGYEQYF,TGTGCCAGCAGTTCTATAATGCGGGGACCGGGACAGGGCTACGAGCAGTACTTC
-,-,TRBV28,TRBJ2-7,CASSLQGYEQYF,TGTGCCAGCAGTTTACAGGGCTACGAGCAGTACTTC
-,-,TRBV7-6,TRBJ2-3,CASAPNRDTQYF,TGTGCCAGCGCCCCCAACAGAGATACGCAGTATTTT
TRBD1,-,TRBV6-5,TRBJ1-2,CASRLVAGGLSGYTF,TGTGCCAGCAGACTCGTGGCAGGGGGATTAAGTGGCTACACCTTC
TRBD1,-,TRBV30,TRBJ1-2,CAWSTPGQGNYGYTF,TGTGCCTGGAGCACCCCCGGACAGGGCAACTATGGCTACACCTTC
-,-,TRBV7-8,TRBJ2-3,CASSPTSNGDTQYF,TGTGCCAGCAGCCCCACTAGCAACGGGGATACGCAGTATTTT
TRBD1,few,TRBV30,TRBJ1-1,CAWSVRLRDRGKHTEAFF,TGTGCCTGGAGTGTACGTTTGCGGGACAGGGGGAAACACACTGAAGCTTTCTTT
-,-,TRBV19,TRBJ1-2,CASSKNDRSGYTF,TGTGCCAGTAGTAAGAACGACAGAAGCGGCTACACCTTC
-,-,TRBV28,TRBJ2-2,CASSLLSGELFF,TGTGCCAGCAGTTTACTTTCCGGGGAGCTGTTTTTT
-,-,TRBV9,TRBJ1-4,CASSVGADNNEKLFF,TGTGCCAGCAGCGTAGGGGCGGACAATAATGAAAAACTGTTTTTT
TRBD1,-,TRBV30,TRBJ1-2,CAWSPRDRVTYGYTF,TGTGCCTGGAGCCCCCGGGACAGGGTAACCTATGGCTACACCTTC
-,once,TRBV6-1,TRBJ2-1,CASSEKAGLSYNEQFF,TGTGCCAGCAGTGAAAAGGCAGGCCTCTCCTACAATGAGCAGTTCTTC
TRBD2,-,TRBV5-1,TRBJ2-7,CASSPVTSGSYEQYF,TGCGCCAGCAGCCCGGTGACTAGCGGGAGCTACGAGCAGTACTTC
-,-,TRBV21-1,TRBJ1-3,CASSNDRGGGNTIYF,TGTGCCAGCAGCAATGACAGGGGTGGTGGAAACACCATATATTTT
-,few,TRBV6-6,TRBJ2-7,CASSLTSGSYEQYF,TGTGCCAGCAGTTTGACCTCCGGGAGCTACGAGCAGTACTTC
TRBD1,-,TRBV4-1,TRBJ1-4,CASSQVRGRVEKLFF,TGCGCCAGCAGCCAAGTCAGGGGGCGCGTTGAAAAACTGTTTTTT
-,-,TRBV7-9,TRBJ2-6,CASSRDSGANVLTF,TGTGCCAGCAGCAGAGACTCTGGGGCCAACGTCCTGACTTTC
TRBD1,few,TRBV2,TRBJ1-2,CARPGQEVLPNYGYTF,TGTGCCAGACCGGGACAGGAGGTTCTACCCAACTATGGCTACACCTTC
-,once,TRBV2,TRBJ1-5,CASSEWGGFQPQHF,TGTGCCAGCAGTGAATGGGGGGGTTTTCAGCCCCAGCATTTT
-,-,TRBV6-1,TRBJ1-3,CASSLQGGNTIYF,TGTGCCAGCAGTCTACAGGGAGGAAACACCATATATTTT
TRBD1,-,TRBV6-5,TRBJ1-1,CASSYWDRGTEAFF,TGTGCCAGCAGTTACTGGGACAGGGGCACTGAAGCTTTCTTT
-,-,TRBV28,TRBJ2-7,CASTSPAYEQYF,TGTGCCAGCACCAGTCCTGCCTACGAGCAGTACTTC
TRBD2,-,TRBV5-1,TRBJ2-5,CASSLWGGRQETQYF,TGCGCCAGCAGCTTGTGGGGGGGGAGACAAGAGACCCAGTACTTC
-,few,TRBV28,TRBJ2-3,CASTGGTDTQYF,TGTGCCAGCACGGGGGGCACAGATACGCAGTATTTT
TRBD1,-,TRBV9,TRBJ1-1,CASSVEGRGRAFF,TGTGCCAGCAGCGTAGAGGGCAGGGGGCGAGCTTTCTTT
TRBD2,-,TRBV27,TRBJ2-4,CASSPPPGTSGTLAKNIQYF,TGTGCCAGCAGTCCTCCCCCGGGGACTAGCGGAACCCTAGCCAAAAACATTCAGTACTTC
TRBD1,once,TRBV27,TRBJ2-1,CAVETGAPYNEQFF,TGTGCCGTAGAGACAGGGGCCCCCTACAATGAGCAGTTCTTC
TRBD1,-,TRBV4-1,TRBJ1-2,CASSQDRDSCGYTF,TGCGCCAGCAGCCAAGATCGGGACAGCTGTGGCTACACCTTC
-,-,TRBV7-3,TRBJ1-1,CASSLTRETEAFF,TGTGCCAGCAGCTTAACGAGGGAAACTGAAGCTTTCTTT
-,-,TRBV10-3,TRBJ2-2,CAISGQLTGELFF,TGTGCCATCAGTGGACAGCTCACCGGGGAGCTGTTTTTT
-,-,TRBV2,TRBJ1-2,CASSPAGALRGYTF,TGTGCCAGCAGCCCAGCAGGGGCCCTGCGGGGCTACACCTTC
-,-,TRBV5-1,TRBJ2-2,CASSLDSGMNTGELFF,TGCGCCAGCAGCCTAGACTCAGGGATGAACACCGGGGAGCTGTTTTTT
TRBD2,-,TRBV10-3,TRBJ2-1,CAISDRGTSGIDEQFF,TGTGCCATCAGTGATAGGGGGACTAGCGGGATCGATGAGCAGTTCTTC
-,-,TRBV18,TRBJ1-4,CASSIGNPATNEKLFF,TGTGCCAGCTCAATCGGTAACCCTGCAACTAATGAAAAACTGTTTTTT
-,-,TRBV5-1,TRBJ1-5,CASSLAGDSNQPQHF,TGCGCCAGCAGCTTGGCAGGGGACAGCAATCAGCCCCAGCATTTT
-,once,TRBV30,TRBJ1-3,CAWSVTLEDTIYF,TGTGCCTGGAGTGTAACGCTTGAGGACACCATATATTTT
-,-,TRBV6-6,TRBJ2-6,CASSQTYGSPVLTF,TGTGCCAGCAGCCAGACATACGGTTCTCCCGTCCTGACTTTC
TRBD1,-,TRBV28,TRBJ1-5,CASREGTGQRSNQPQHF,TGTGCCAGCCGGGAGGGGACAGGGCAGAGGAGCAATCAGCCCCAGCATTTT
-,once,TRBV5-1,TRBJ1-4,CASSLLPGRNEKLFF,TGCGCCAGCAGCTTGTTACCAGGGCGTAATGAAAAACTGTTTTTT
TRBD1,-,TRBV7-9,TRBJ2-4,CASSLVATGAKNIQYF,TGTGCCAGCAGCTTAGTCGCGACAGGGGCCAAAAACATTCAGTACTTC
-,-,TRBV6-5,TRBJ2-7,CASSLTDNAYEQYF,TGTGCCAGCAGTTTAACAGACAATGCCTACGAGCAGTACTTC
-,once,TRBV6-1,TRBJ1-2,CASSRSGGNYGYTF,TGTGCCAGCAGTCGATCCGGGGGGAACTATGGCTACACCTTC
TRBD1,-,TRBV7-2,TRBJ1-1,CASRRAGTGVVTEAFF,TGTGCCAGCAGGCGGGCCGGGACAGGGGTGGTCACTGAAGCTTTCTTT
-,once,TRBV29-1,TRBJ1-4,CSVAYTGSGEKLFF,TGCAGCGTCGCCTATACAGGGTCGGGTGAAAAACTGTTTTTT
TRBD1,few,TRBV6-5,TRBJ1-4,CASRRDRARHEKLFF,TGTGCCAGCAGGAGGGACAGGGCAAGACATGAAAAACTGTTTTTT
TRBD1,-,TRBV18,TRBJ2-7,CASSPGTASYEQYF,TGTGCCAGCTCCCCCGGGACAGCGAGCTACGAGCAGTACTTC
TRBD2,few,TRBV28,TRBJ2-7,CASSIISGGAYEQYF,TGTGCCAGCAGTATAATTAGCGGGGGGGCCTACGAGCAGTACTTC
-,few,TRBV7-2,TRBJ1-2,CASSFSGHVGYTF,TGTGCCAGCAGCTTTTCGGGACATGTCGGCTACACCTTC
TRBD2,-,TRBV5-1,TRBJ2-7,CASSPGTSGGHSYEQYF,TGCGCCAGCAGCCCTGGGACTAGCGGGGGGCACTCCTACGAGCAGTACTTC